This is a list of T cell receptor beta chains from one sample in a study of T-cell memory formation after mild COVID-19. MiXCR, applied by TCRdb to the 5' RACE reads, yields one record per CDR3 protein. The table lists under 450,000 distinct CDR3 sequences, around 20% of them singletons. The sample consisted of PBMCs or a T cell subset sorted from them (not recorded which). The origin of the receptors is a man in his late teens or twenties who had mild COVID-19 (a few samples of this study predate the infection). Cell type and time point are not known. Both conserved end residues are part of each CDR3. D genes are given only for firm matches. Expanded clones get a size class; other rows say once, few or many, or leave the size out.

>17|TRBJ2-2|-|TRBV7-2|-
TGTGCCAGCAGCTTAGCTAGAGGAGGGCCGAGTACCGGGGAGCTGTTTTTT
CASSLARGGPSTGELFF
>16|TRBJ1-6|-|TRBV7-9|TRBD1
TGTGCCAGCAGCCTAGGACAGGGGGTCTATAATTCACCCCTCCACTTT
CASSLGQGVYNSPLHF
>15|TRBJ2-3|many|TRBV20-1|-
TGCAGTGCTAGAGATCGGCGGGGGCTCACAGATACGCAGTATTTT
CSARDRRGLTDTQYF
>14|TRBJ1-2|many|TRBV9|-
TGTGCCAGCAGCGTAGCGGGGCAATCTAGTGGCTACACCTTC
CASSVAGQSSGYTF
>17|TRBJ2-2|-|TRBV6-5|TRBD1
TGTGCCAGCAGTTACTTGACAGGGCTAGTTAACACCGGGGAGCTGTTTTTT
CASSYLTGLVNTGELFF
>14|TRBJ2-5|many|TRBV7-7|-
TGTGCCAGCAGCCCCCGGGCTGGGCATGGGACCCAGTACTTC
CASSPRAGHGTQYF
>14|TRBJ1-6|few|TRBV7-8|-
TGTGCCAGCAGCTTAGGGGGTTATAATTCACCCCTCCACTTT
CASSLGGYNSPLHF
>15|TRBJ1-4|-|TRBV12-5|-
TGTGCTAGTGGTGATAAGGGGGATACTAATGAAAAACTGTTTTTT
CASGDKGDTNEKLFF
>13|TRBJ2-1|few|TRBV7-3|-
TGTGCCAGCAGCGGAGGGACCCACAATGAGCAGTTCTTC
CASSGGTHNEQFF
>15|TRBJ1-1|-|TRBV7-9|-
TGTGCCAGCAGCCAACCCCGAGACATGAACACTGAAGCTTTCTTT
CASSQPRDMNTEAFF
>15|TRBJ2-1|-|TRBV12-3/TRBV12-4|-
TGTGCCAGCAGTTCCAGGGGTAGGTCCTACAATGAGCAGTTCTTC
CASSSRGRSYNEQFF
>12|TRBJ2-3|many|TRBV6-5|-
TGTGCCAGCAGTTACTCGGGAGATACGCAGTATTTT
CASSYSGDTQYF
>14|TRBJ1-4|few|TRBV5-4|-
TGTGCCAGCAGCTCGGAGGGGTTGCGAGAAAAACTGTTTTTT
CASSSEGLREKLFF
>13|TRBJ2-3|few|TRBV30|TRBD2
TGTGCCTGTAGCGGGGGGAGCACAGATACGCAGTATTTT
CACSGGSTDTQYF
>17|TRBJ2-5|-|TRBV7-2|TRBD2
TGTGCCAGCAGCTTAGGCCCCTCCCGAGCGGGGGGAGAGACCCAGTACTTC
CASSLGPSRAGGETQYF
>15|TRBJ2-2|few|TRBV5-1|-
TGCGCCAGCAGCTTTGGGGGGATCGGCGCCGGGGAGCTGTTTTTT
CASSFGGIGAGELFF
>13|TRBJ1-5|many|TRBV12-3/TRBV12-4|-
TGTGCCAGCTCGAGGGGGGATGGGAAGCCCCAGCATTTT
CASSRGDGKPQHF
>16|TRBJ2-1|few|TRBV19|TRBD2
TGTGCCAGCGCACCTCTTAGCGGGGGGTCCTACAATGAGCAGTTCTTC
CASAPLSGGSYNEQFF
>16|TRBJ2-2|-|TRBV12-3/TRBV12-4|TRBD1
TGTGCCAGCAGAACAGGGACAGGGGGTTTCACCGGGGAGCTGTTTTTT
CASRTGTGGFTGELFF
>14|TRBJ1-3|-|TRBV9|-
TGTGCCAGCAGTGGACTCGGGCAGGGAAACACCATATATTTT
CASSGLGQGNTIYF
>18|TRBJ1-2|few|TRBV20-1|TRBD1
TGCAGTGCTTTCAAACGGACAGGGAAGGGGTCTTGGGTCTATGGCTACACCTTC
CSAFKRTGKGSWVYGYTF
>11|TRBJ1-1|many|TRBV7-8|-
TGTGCCACCTCTACGAACACTGAAGCTTTCTTT
CATSTNTEAFF
>15|TRBJ1-4|-|TRBV7-2|-
TGTGCCAGCAGCCCAGGGAGCCCTCGGGGAGAAAAACTGTTTTTT
CASSPGSPRGEKLFF
>14|TRBJ2-6|-|TRBV29-1|-
TGCAGCGTTGAAAAGTATTCTGGGGCCAACGTCCTGACTTTC
CSVEKYSGANVLTF
>16|TRBJ2-5|few|TRBV9|TRBD2
TGTGCCAGCAGCGTAGAGCCTAGCGGGAGACTAGAGACCCAGTACTTC
CASSVEPSGRLETQYF
>13|TRBJ2-3|few|TRBV4-1|-
TGCGCCAGCAGCCAAGAACGCACAGATACGCAGTATTTT
CASSQERTDTQYF
>18|TRBJ1-5|few|TRBV21-1|-
TGTGCCAGCAGCATAGGACAGGGAGGGGATTATAGCAATCAGCCCCAGCATTTT
CASSIGQGGDYSNQPQHF
>14|TRBJ2-3|-|TRBV3-1|-
TGTGCCAGCAGCCAAGGGAGGTCCGGAGATACGCAGTATTTT
CASSQGRSGDTQYF
>15|TRBJ2-5|few|TRBV18|-
TGTGCCAGCTCACCCTCGAGGGGGGACCAAGAGACCCAGTACTTC
CASSPSRGDQETQYF
>15|TRBJ1-5|-|TRBV4-3|-
TGCGCCAGCAGCCACAGCAGGCAAGGGGGTCAGCCCCAGCATTTT
CASSHSRQGGQPQHF
>15|TRBJ2-4|few|TRBV4-1|-
TGCGCCAGCAGCCAAGAGCCGTGGGCCAAAAACATTCAGTACTTC
CASSQEPWAKNIQYF
>13|TRBJ2-7|-|TRBV29-1|-
TGCAGCGTTGTCCCGGGACCTTCCTACGAGCAGTACTTC
CSVVPGPSYEQYF
>13|TRBJ1-1|many|TRBV4-1|-
TGCGCCAGCAGCCTCCCTATGAACACTGAAGCTTTCTTT
CASSLPMNTEAFF
>16|TRBJ2-1|few|TRBV7-2|-
TGTGCCAGCAGCCGCCCGGGAACCCGCTCCTACAATGAGCAGTTCTTC
CASSRPGTRSYNEQFF
>15|TRBJ1-2|-|TRBV4-1|-
TGCGCCAGCAGCCAAGATCGTCCGGGCTTTGTGAGCTACACCTTC
CASSQDRPGFVSYTF
>15|TRBJ2-1|few|TRBV18|TRBD1
TGTGCCAGCTCACCAGACAGGGGTAGCCACAATGAGCAGTTCTTC
CASSPDRGSHNEQFF
>16|TRBJ2-3|-|TRBV21-1|-
TGTGCCAGCAGCAACGGACTAGCGGTTGACACAGATACGCAGTATTTT
CASSNGLAVDTDTQYF
>13|TRBJ2-2|many|TRBV24-1|TRBD1
TGTGCCACCGGGACAGGGGACACCGGGGAGCTGTTTTTT
CATGTGDTGELFF
>14|TRBJ2-1|-|TRBV6-1|TRBD2
TGTGCCACCTCGGGGGGGTTCACTTACAATGAGCAGTTCTTC
CATSGGFTYNEQFF
>14|TRBJ2-3|many|TRBV12-3/TRBV12-4|-
TGTGCCAGCAGCCGGGACGGAAGCACAGATACGCAGTATTTT
CASSRDGSTDTQYF
>13|TRBJ2-1|-|TRBV11-2|-
TGTGCCAGCAGCTTAGGGGGGCAGGGGATGCAGTTCTTC
CASSLGGQGMQFF
>16|TRBJ2-1|-|TRBV5-1|TRBD2
TGCGCCAGCAGCGGCATAGCGGGGGGCTCCTACAATGAGCAGTTCTTC
CASSGIAGGSYNEQFF